These 2 T cell receptor beta chains were all obtained from the same sample, sequenced in a study of early T cells in non-severe SARS-CoV-2 infection. TCRdb re-derived calls from the 5' RACE reads in MiXCR, one entry per CDR3 protein. The repertoire holds tens of thousands of distinct CDR3 sequences, approximately 8.7% seen once, with 9.5% to 15% in the top ten. Sequences were derived from whole blood, sampled at baseline. These receptors came from an adult who was a healthcare worker with PCR-confirmed SARS-CoV-2 infection or an uninfected control (not recorded which).

With regard to this clonotype: Just one base apart from a much larger clone, this may be a read error. A read error is likely, as this CDR3 ends without the conserved phenylalanine or tryptophan. V gene TRBV7-9 combines with J gene TRBJ1-1, with unresolved D. Germline V CDR1 and CDR2: SEHNR, FQNEAQ (reference sequence). The CDR3 covers 15 residues. Trimming pared 4 bases from V and 0 bases from J, leaving 12 bases between. The DNA of the CDR3 is TGTGCCAGCAGCTCGACCGGACCGCTGAACACTGAAGCTTTCTCT. Translated, it gives CASSSTGPLNTEAFS.

The chain uses TRBV20-1 and TRBJ2-3, with 7 nucleotides matching TRBD2. Germline V gene sequence: CDR1 DFQATT, CDR2 SNEGSKA (reference sequence). J gave up 4 bases and V 1 base, and 11 bases lay outside the gene matches. This CDR3 contains 16 residues. The CDR3 loop reads CSARGGQGGSADTQYF. The CDR3 DNA is TGCAGTGCTAGAGGAGGGCAGGGAGGGTCCGCAGATACGCAGTATTTT.